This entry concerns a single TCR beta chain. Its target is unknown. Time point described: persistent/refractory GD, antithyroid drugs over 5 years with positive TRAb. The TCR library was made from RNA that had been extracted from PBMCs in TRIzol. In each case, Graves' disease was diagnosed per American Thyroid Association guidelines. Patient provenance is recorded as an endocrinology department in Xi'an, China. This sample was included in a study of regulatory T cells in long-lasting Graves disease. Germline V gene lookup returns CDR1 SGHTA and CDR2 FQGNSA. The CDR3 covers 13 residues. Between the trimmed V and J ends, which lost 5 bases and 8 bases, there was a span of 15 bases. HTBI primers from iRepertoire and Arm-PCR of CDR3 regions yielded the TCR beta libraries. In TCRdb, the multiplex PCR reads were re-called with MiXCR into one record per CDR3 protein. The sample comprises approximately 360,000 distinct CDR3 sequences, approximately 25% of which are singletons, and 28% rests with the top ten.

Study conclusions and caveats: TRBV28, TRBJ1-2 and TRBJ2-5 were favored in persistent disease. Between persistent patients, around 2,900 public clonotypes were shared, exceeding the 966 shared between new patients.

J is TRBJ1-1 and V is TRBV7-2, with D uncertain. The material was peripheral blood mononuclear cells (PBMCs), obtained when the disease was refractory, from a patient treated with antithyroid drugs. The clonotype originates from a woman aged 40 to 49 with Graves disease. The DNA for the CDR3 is TGTGCCAGCAGCCCGGGTCCTTCGAGCGAAGCTTTCTTT. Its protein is CASSPGPSSEAFF.